Each of the 9 T cell receptor beta chains below was sequenced from the same sample in a study of CD8 T cells in ankylosing spondylitis (TCRdb year 2017). Summary of the overall study and its limitations: Blood from ankylosing spondylitis patients appeared to be characterized by a TCR beta motif composed of about eight highly homologous amino acid variants.

Their target antigens are unknown. The library was generated by 5' RACE. TCRdb lists the instrument as Illumina HiSeq 2500. TCRdb's own reprocessing of the public reads used fastp at Q25 and MiXCR and kept productive beta chains. Rows are unified per CDR3 protein, each entry keeping the most common DNA and genes. Within this sample are over 200,000 distinct CDR3 sequences, with around 20% of them counted one time only. The ten largest clones represent roughly 43% of the sample. The material sequenced was blood, either unsorted or a sorted T cell fraction (not recorded which). The receptors were sampled from a male donor with ankylosing spondylitis.

This clonotype appeared a few times. The chain links TRBV7-2 to TRBJ2-7; 11 nucleotides line up with TRBD2. Trimming removed 4 bases from V and 4 bases from J; junction bases left unmatched: 3. There are 14 residues in the CDR3. Germline values: CDR1 SGHTA, CDR2 FQGNSA. CDR3 in amino acids: CASSWGTSGYEQYF. Written as DNA, the CDR3 is TGTGCCAGCAGCTGGGGGACTAGCGGTTACGAGCAGTACTTC.

V usage is TRBV12-3 or TRBV12-4 and J usage is TRBJ2-3; tentative D call: TRBD2 (6 bases). V shed 1 base and J shed 1 base, with 9 bases lying between them. This CDR3 is built from 15 residues. The CDR3 nucleotides are TGTGCCAGCAGTTTAGGGGACTTTCGCACAGATACGCAGTATTTT. It translates to CASSLGDFRTDTQYF.

This clonotype has just a few counts. V gene TRBV27 combines with J gene TRBJ2-5, with 13 bases aligning to TRBD2. The V gene end was trimmed by 5 bases and the J gene end by 4 bases; junction bases not matched to a gene: 13. The CDR3 sequence is 18 residues long. Per germline, CDR1 MNHEY and CDR2 SMNVEV (reference sequence). The CDR3 protein is CASSHTSGRAMLGETQYF. CDR3 coding DNA: TGTGCCAGCAGTCATACTAGCGGGAGGGCCATGTTAGGAGAGACCCAGTACTTC.

This rearrangement joins TRBV10-3 to TRBJ2-1, with D uncertain. V dropped 2 bases and J dropped 6 bases, with 11 bases sitting between them. The CDR3 runs 14 residues. CDR1 is ENHRY and CDR2 is SYGVKD in the germline V gene. CDR3 loop: CAISEDLTLNEQFF. Here the CDR3 DNA reads TGTGCCATCAGTGAGGACCTAACACTCAATGAGCAGTTCTTC.

This clonotype was seen only a few times. This sequence joins TRBV10-3 and TRBJ2-7; no firm D call. This CDR3 is 13 amino acids long. Trimming left V 6 bases short and J 0 bases short, with 9 bases between. Germline CDR1 is ENHRY and CDR2 is SYGVKD. The CDR3 coding sequence is TGTGCCATCAGGCAAGACCACTCCTACGAGCAGTACTTC. This gives the protein CAIRQDHSYEQYF.

The CDR3 DNA is TGTGCCAGCAGCCAAGGGGTGCGCGGGGAGCTGTTTTTT. It yields the protein CASSQGVRGELFF. The rearrangement links TRBV14 to TRBJ2-2; D is uncertain. This CDR3 is built from 13 residues. Between the trimmed V and J ends, which lost 1 base and 7 bases, there was a span of 7 bases. Germline assignment: CDR1 SGHDN and CDR2 FVKESK.

In its sample, this clonotype was seen a few times. The chain is built from TRBV12-5 and TRBJ2-4, with a possible D match to TRBD1 (6 bases). The CDR3 covers 19 residues. Trimming took 1 base from V and 0 from J, leaving 19 bases between them. The germline V gene has CDR1 LGHNT and CDR2 FRNRAP. CDR3 in DNA: TGTGCTAGTGGTTTGGACAGGGCGGCGGTGTTAAAAGCCAAAAACATTCAGTACTTC. Translation gives CASGLDRAAVLKAKNIQYF.

This sequence joins TRBV9 and TRBJ2-7; possibly TRBD2 for D (6 bases). The CDR3 covers 14 residues. The V gene's germline CDR1 is SGDLS and CDR2 YYNGEE. With 0 bases removed from V and 2 bases from J, the gap between germline ends came to 9 bases. The CDR3 sequence is CASSVAGSPYEQYF. The CDR3 region has the DNA TGTGCCAGCAGCGTAGCCGGGAGCCCCTACGAGCAGTACTTC.

This clonotype was counted between two and nine times. The chain has TRBV19 and TRBJ1-6; D remains ambiguous. This CDR3 region has 14 residues. Trimming took 4 bases from V and 7 from J, leaving 11 bases between them. From germline, CDR1 is LNHDA and CDR2 SQIVND (reference sequence). Here the CDR3 reads CASSRAVGNSPLHF. The CDR3 DNA reads TGTGCCAGTAGTAGGGCCGTCGGAAATTCACCCCTCCACTTT.